A selection of T cell receptor beta chains follows, all from one sample in a study of fetal regulatory T cell absence and autoimmunity. Clones were sequenced by immunoSEQ multiplex PCR, and TCRdb holds only the in-frame ones, with some missing. The table includes about 95,000 clones, roughly 70% detected once. Material for sequencing was pancreas tissue. The receptor source for this set is a male donor with IPEX syndrome. Each CDR3 is given with its conserved first and last residue. A D gene is named only where the DNA matches it firmly. Clone size appears in some rows only: once, few, many, or a class for an expanded clone.

v_call	j_call	clone_size	d_call	cdr3_nt	cdr3_aa
TRBV9	TRBJ1-5	NA	TRBD1	TGTGCCAGCAGCGTAGATGGGACAGAAAATCAGCCCCAGCATTTT	CASSVDGTENQPQHF
TRBV6-6	TRBJ2-3	few	TRBD2	TGTGCCAGCAGTTACGGCGGGGGGGCCAGCACAGATACGCAGTATTTT	CASSYGGGASTDTQYF
TRBV5-1	TRBJ1-1	NA	TRBD1	TGCGCCAGCAGCTTTTGGACAGGGGCCATGAACACTGAAGCTTTCTTT	CASSFWTGAMNTEAFF
TRBV19	TRBJ2-2	few	TRBD2	TGTGCCAGTAGGCCTCTACTAGCGGTCTACACCGGGGAGCTGTTTTTT	CASRPLLAVYTGELFF
TRBV27	TRBJ2-3	NA	TRBD2	TGTGCCAGCAGTTTTCGGACTAGCGGGGCTACAGATACGCAGTATTTT	CASSFRTSGATDTQYF
TRBV4-3	TRBJ2-7	NA	NA	TGCGCCAGCAGCCGGAAAAAGATTGTTCCGGACTTCCCCTCCTACGAGCAGTACTTC	CASSRKKIVPDFPSYEQYF
TRBV29-1	TRBJ2-1	NA	NA	TGCAGCGTTGAACGGACCCGCTACAATGAGCAGTTCTTC	CSVERTRYNEQFF
TRBV6-5	TRBJ2-1	NA	NA	TGTGCCAGCAGTCCGGGACTCCAGAGCTACAATGAGCAGTTCTTC	CASSPGLQSYNEQFF
TRBV2	TRBJ2-1	few	TRBD2	TGTGCCACCCGGACTAGCGGGAGAGTCAATGAGCAGTTCTTC	CATRTSGRVNEQFF
TRBV30	TRBJ1-2	NA	TRBD1	TGTGCCTCCATTGGGGACAGGGATTATGGCTACACCTTC	CASIGDRDYGYTF
TRBV19	TRBJ1-2	NA	NA	TGTGCCAGTAGCCCCGGGGGAGGTTTCTATGGCTACACCTTC	CASSPGGGFYGYTF
TRBV7-9	TRBJ2-7	once	TRBD1	TGTGCCAGCAGCCCGGGACAGGGGGTCCACGAGCAGTACTTC	CASSPGQGVHEQYF
TRBV6-1	TRBJ2-7	NA	TRBD2	TGTGCCAGCAGGAGGGCGGGAGTCTCCTACGAGCAGTACTTC	CASRRAGVSYEQYF
TRBV6-1	TRBJ2-7	NA	TRBD1	TGTGCCAGCAGTGCCCTGGGACAGACCTACGAGCAGTACTTC	CASSALGQTYEQYF
TRBV27	TRBJ2-1	NA	TRBD2	TGTGCCAGCAGTCCCGGGACTATCGGTGGGCACAATGAGCAGTTCTTC	CASSPGTIGGHNEQFF
TRBV2	TRBJ2-1	NA	NA	TGTGCCAGCGATGAAGACGGGGGCCCCTACAATGAGCAGTTCTTC	CASDEDGGPYNEQFF
TRBV5-6	TRBJ2-6	NA	NA	TGTGCCAGCAGCTTGGACAGACTCTCTGGGGCCAACGTCCTGACTTTC	CASSLDRLSGANVLTF
TRBV4-1	TRBJ2-3	NA	NA	TGCGCCAGCAGCCACCCCCAACTAGGTGCAGATACGCAGTATTTT	CASSHPQLGADTQYF
TRBV13	TRBJ1-6	many	TRBD1	TGTGCCAGCAGCTCGGACAGGGCAACCTATAATTCACCCCTCCACTTT	CASSSDRATYNSPLHF
TRBV7-9	TRBJ1-1	few	NA	TGTGCCAGCAGCTTCTTCCAGAACACTGAAGCTTTCTTT	CASSFFQNTEAFF
TRBV5-1	TRBJ1-2	NA	TRBD1	TGCGCCAGCAGCCAAAGGGACAGGGAAACAAATGGCTACACCTTC	CASSQRDRETNGYTF
TRBV10-2	TRBJ1-4	NA	NA	TGCGCCAGCAGTGAGTCGGTAGGGGCTAATGAAAAACTGTTTTTT	CASSESVGANEKLFF
TRBV25-1	TRBJ2-4	NA	NA	TGTGCCAGCAGTTCCCGACTAGCCAAAAACATTCAGTACTTC	CASSSRLAKNIQYF
TRBV7-6	TRBJ2-6	NA	NA	TGTGCCAGCAGCTTAGCGAACGGACAACCGGGCCACCGCTCTGGGGCCAACGTCCTGACTTTC	CASSLANGQPGHRSGANVLTF
TRBV27	TRBJ1-2	few	TRBD1	TGTGCCAGCAGGACAGGGGGCGATGGCTACACCTTC	CASRTGGDGYTF
TRBV19	TRBJ2-7	NA	TRBD2	TGTGCCAGTAGTAGTAGCGGGGGGGACAACGAGCAGTACTTC	CASSSSGGDNEQYF
TRBV30	TRBJ2-2	few	NA	TGTGCCTGGAGTGTACGCTACAACGGGGAGCTGTTTTTT	CAWSVRYNGELFF
TRBV11-2	TRBJ2-1	NA	NA	TGTGCCAGCACCCGGACGGAGCCAACCTACAATGAGCAGTTCTTC	CASTRTEPTYNEQFF
TRBV11-3	TRBJ1-6	NA	TRBD1	TGTGCCAGCAGCTTAGGGACAGGGAATTCACCCCTCCACTTT	CASSLGTGNSPLHF
TRBV5-4	TRBJ2-7	few	NA	TGTGCCACCGCGGGGCAGGGTAGAAACGAGCAGTACTTC	CATAGQGRNEQYF
TRBV19	TRBJ2-5	NA	TRBD2	TGTGCCAGTAGTATCGGGACTAGCGGGGTCGGGGAGACCCAGTACTTC	CASSIGTSGVGETQYF
TRBV27	TRBJ2-7	NA	NA	TGTGCCAGCAGTACCCTGGTAGACCACGAGCAGTACTTC	CASSTLVDHEQYF
TRBV5-1	TRBJ2-3	NA	NA	TGCGCCAGCAGCTTGATGAGAGATACGCAGTATTTT	CASSLMRDTQYF
TRBV7-2	TRBJ1-1	NA	TRBD1	TGTGCCAGCAGCCCACAGGGACAGGGTGGCACTGAAGCTTTCTTT	CASSPQGQGGTEAFF
TRBV28	TRBJ2-3	NA	NA	TGTGCCAGCAGTTTATTTGTCCTCTCGACGCAGTATTTT	CASSLFVLSTQYF
TRBV27	TRBJ2-7	NA	NA	TGTGCCAGCAGCCCCCAGGGATACTACGAGCAGTACTTC	CASSPQGYYEQYF
TRBV6-6	TRBJ1-2	NA	NA	TGTGCCAGCAAACCTAGAGGGCCCGGCTACACCTTC	CASKPRGPGYTF
TRBV19	TRBJ1-2	few	NA	TGTGCCAGTAGTATCGGGGGCCGCACCTTTAACTATGGCTACACCTTC	CASSIGGRTFNYGYTF
TRBV11-1	TRBJ2-7	NA	NA	TGTGCCAGCAGCTTGTGGTTGACCTACGAGCAGTACTTC	CASSLWLTYEQYF
TRBV23-1	TRBJ2-5	NA	TRBD1	TGCGCCAGCAATTCCGGGACAGGCCCAGTTACTAACCAAGAGACCCAGTACTTC	CASNSGTGPVTNQETQYF
TRBV15	TRBJ2-5	once	NA	TGTGCCACCAGCAGAGATGGGGGGCTCGGGGAGACCCAGTACTTC	CATSRDGGLGETQYF
TRBV21-1	TRBJ1-2	NA	NA	TGTGCCAGCAGCAAAAGCTACGGTATAGTACCTATCTTTAACTATGGCTACACCTTC	CASSKSYGIVPIFNYGYTF
TRBV27	TRBJ2-7	NA	NA	TGTGCCAGCAGCCCATACAGGGCTTCCTACGAGCAGTACTTC	CASSPYRASYEQYF
TRBV13	TRBJ2-7	NA	TRBD1	TGTGCCAGCAGCTCGGACAGGGGGCACGAGCAGTACTTC	CASSSDRGHEQYF
TRBV7-9	TRBJ2-1	NA	TRBD1	TGTGCCAGCACCGGGGACAGGGGGGGTTACAATGAGCAGTTCTTC	CASTGDRGGYNEQFF
TRBV7-9	TRBJ2-7	NA	TRBD1	TGTGCCAGCAGCTTAGAAGGACAGGGAAAGGAATCCTACGAGCAGTACTTC	CASSLEGQGKESYEQYF
TRBV18	TRBJ2-5	NA	TRBD2	TGTGCCAGCTCACCACCACTAGCGGATGAAGAGACCCAGTACTTC	CASSPPLADEETQYF
TRBV11-3	TRBJ1-3	NA	TRBD1	TGTGCCAGCAGCTTCCCCGGGACAGGCCCTTTT	CASSFPGTGPF
TRBV19	TRBJ1-5	NA	NA	TGTGCCAGTAGTATGGGACGAAATCAGCCCCAGCATTTT	CASSMGRNQPQHF
TRBV14	TRBJ2-7	NA	NA	TGTGCCAGCAGCCCACTAACATCGGCCGAGCAGTACTTC	CASSPLTSAEQYF
TRBV5-1	TRBJ2-7	NA	TRBD2	TGCGCCAGCAGCTTGGTTTCCGGGACTAGCGCCGACTACGAGCAGTACTTC	CASSLVSGTSADYEQYF
TRBV9	TRBJ2-1	NA	TRBD2	TGTGCCAGCAGCGTAGTTTCGGGGGGGCCGGCCAATGAGCAGTTCTTC	CASSVVSGGPANEQFF
TRBV5-1	TRBJ2-3	NA	NA	TGCGCCAGCAGCTTGAGACCTAGCGAACTGAGCACAGATACGCAGTATTTT	CASSLRPSELSTDTQYF
TRBV5-1	TRBJ2-2	NA	TRBD2	TGCGCCAGCAGCAGTAGCGGGGGGTCCGACGGGGAGCTGTTTTTT	CASSSSGGSDGELFF
TRBV7-9	TRBJ2-3	NA	TRBD2	TGTGCCAGCAGCTTAGAGGGAGCGGGGCTTTTCACTACAGATACGCAGTATTTT	CASSLEGAGLFTTDTQYF
TRBV5-4	TRBJ2-7	NA	NA	TGTGCCAGCAGCTTACCCCCGGCCTACGAGCAGTACTTC	CASSLPPAYEQYF
TRBV10-3	TRBJ1-5	few	NA	TGTGCCATCAGTGGAGGCAATCAGCCCCAGCATTTT	CAISGGNQPQHF
TRBV11-2	TRBJ2-3	once	TRBD2	TGTGCCAGCAGCTTATTACGCGGGGGGGTTACAGATACGCAGTATTTT	CASSLLRGGVTDTQYF
TRBV5-1	TRBJ2-7	NA	NA	TGCGCCAGCAGCTTGGCGCCTCGCGGATCCTACGAGCAGTACTTC	CASSLAPRGSYEQYF
TRBV2	TRBJ2-1	NA	TRBD2	TGTGCCAGCAGTGAAGGAGCGGGAGCGGCCAATGAGCAGTTCTTC	CASSEGAGAANEQFF